The 16 T cell receptor beta chains presented below share a single source sample, sequenced in a study of blood T cell repertoires in COVID-19. Clones were sequenced by immunoSEQ multiplex PCR, and TCRdb holds only the in-frame ones, with some missing. The sample contains 200,000 to 300,000 clones, roughly 82% of which appear only once. Sequencing input: peripheral blood. The receptors here all came from a woman aged 80 or older with COVID-19, enrolled during active disease.

The chain is built from TRBV19 and TRBJ1-3, with TRBD1 as a possible D gene (5 bases). In germline, CDR1 is LNHDA, CDR2 SQIVND (reference sequence). This CDR3 contains 16 residues. Trimming took 2 bases from V and 0 from J, leaving 11 bases between them. Here the CDR3 DNA reads TGTGCCAGTAGTATACGACAGCTCGGCTCTGGAAACACCATATATTTT. Protein: CASSIRQLGSGNTIYF.

The J gene is TRBJ2-5, the V gene TRBV11-2, with 10 bases lining up with TRBD2. This CDR3 has 17 amino acids. Germline CDR1 SGHAT, CDR2 FQNNGV. J lost 1 base, V lost 3 bases, and 8 bases had no gene match. The CDR3 bases are TGTGCCAGCAGCTTCCGGCTCGGGACTAGCGCCCAAGAGACCCAGTACTTC. As protein: CASSFRLGTSAQETQYF.

The V call is TRBV7-9, the J call TRBJ1-3; D is unresolved. Trimming cost V 2 bases and J 0 bases, with 11 bases left between them. The CDR3 totals 16 residues. The germline V gene encodes CDR1 SEHNR and CDR2 FQNEAQ (reference sequence). As DNA, the CDR3 is TGTGCCAGCAGCTTATATGAGAGGAACTCTGGAAACACCATATATTTT. Encoded protein: CASSLYERNSGNTIYF.

The chain couples TRBV10-3 to TRBJ1-2; no reliable D call. V was trimmed by 3 bases and J by 5 bases, leaving 10 bases between them. Germline V gene sequence: CDR1 ENHRY, CDR2 SYGVKD. The CDR3 loop spans 13 amino acids. The CDR3 loop reads CAISEAARYGYTF. In DNA, the CDR3 is TGTGCCATCAGTGAAGCCGCGAGGTATGGCTACACCTTC.

The chain links TRBV7-9 to TRBJ2-5, with D possibly TRBD1 on 5 matching bases. The germline V gene encodes CDR1 SEHNR and CDR2 FQNEAQ (reference sequence). CDR3 length equals 14 residues. The V gene lost 5 bases and the J gene lost 3 bases, with 13 bases spanning the gap. In nucleotides, the CDR3 is TGTGCCAGCAGCATTGGGGCACCGGAAGAGACCCAGTACTTC. Translating gives CASSIGAPEETQYF.

The V and J genes are TRBV29-1 and TRBJ1-2, with 9 bases lining up with TRBD1. The CDR3 totals 12 residues. V trimming: 4 bases; J trimming: 3 bases; junction bases outside the gene matches: 0. CDR1 and CDR2 (germline): SQVTM, ANQGSEA. CDR3 coding DNA: TGCAGCGTTGGGACAGGGGACTATGGCTACACCTTC. Translating gives CSVGTGDYGYTF.

This clone occurred a few times. The gene calls are TRBV11-2 and TRBJ2-1; 8 positions match TRBD1. The CDR3 totals 18 residues. V trimming: 7 bases; J trimming: 0 bases; junction bases outside the gene matches: 14. Germline assignment: CDR1 SGHAT and CDR2 FQNNGV. This chain's CDR3 is CASTQTDRGPSSYNEQFF. In DNA form, the CDR3 reads TGTGCCAGCACCCAAACCGACAGGGGTCCGAGCTCCTACAATGAGCAGTTCTTC.

J is TRBJ2-2 and V is TRBV5-1; 8 bases are shared with TRBD1. The CDR3 sequence is 15 residues long. Germline V gene sequence: CDR1 SGHRS, CDR2 YFSETQ. J gave up 8 bases and V 5 bases, and 11 bases lay outside the gene matches. CDR3 region: CASSSGQGGEGELFF. In DNA, the CDR3 is TGCGCCAGCAGTTCAGGACAGGGAGGCGAGGGGGAGCTGTTTTTT. Supplemented by reference TRBV5-1 and TRBJ2-2, the full variable domain reads KAGVTQTPRYLIKTRGQQVTLSCSPISGHRSVSWYQQTPGQGLQFLFEYFSETQRNKGNFPGRFSGRQFSNSRSEMNVSTLELGDSALYLCASSSGQGGEGELFFGEGSRLTVL.

The chain employs TRBV15 and TRBJ2-3, with TRBD1 matching over 8 bases. The CDR3 is made up of 15 amino acids. The ends lost 5 bases at V and 5 bases at J; junction bases unmatched: 9. Germline CDR1 is LNHNV and CDR2 is YYDKDF (reference sequence). The CDR3, as DNA: TGTGCCACCAGCGGGGGGACAGGAGGTGTAGATACGCAGTATTTT. Translating it yields CATSGGTGGVDTQYF.

This rearrangement joins TRBV29-1 to TRBJ1-1, with D perhaps matching TRBD1 (5 bases). CDR1 and CDR2 from the germline V gene are SQVTM and ANQGSEA. The CDR3 loop spans 13 amino acids. Trimming removed 7 bases from V and 7 bases from J, with 19 bases in between. CDR3 protein: CSGGGGTRSEAFF. CDR3 DNA: TGCAGCGGTGGCGGGGGGACGAGGAGTGAAGCTTTCTTT.

The J gene is TRBJ2-3, the V gene TRBV6-5, with D hard to call. The CDR3 sequence is 14 residues long. V was cut by 6 bases and J by 6 bases, with 16 bases left in between. Per the germline V gene, CDR1 is MNHEY and CDR2 is SVGAGI. The CDR3 loop is CASSRDMAGDTQYF. The DNA for the CDR3 is TGTGCCAGCAGCCGAGACATGGCAGGCGATACGCAGTATTTT.

With respect to this clone: The same CDR3 arises from other DNA sequences in this sample as well. J is TRBJ1-1 and V is TRBV11-2; 8 bases align to TRBD1. CDR3 length equals 14 residues. Germline V gives CDR1 SGHAT, CDR2 FQNNGV. The J segment lost 4 bases and the V segment lost 5 bases, leaving 6 bases of the junction unmatched. CDR3 region: CASSAQGAGTEAFF. The CDR3 nucleotides read TGTGCCAGCAGCGCTCAGGGGGCGGGCACTGAAGCTTTCTTT.

This clone was observed a handful of times. The CDR3 spells CASSLPAGNSYEQYF. The CDR3 DNA reads as TGTGCCAGCAGTTTACCGGCGGGCAACTCCTACGAGCAGTACTTC. The rearrangement links TRBV28 to TRBJ2-7; possible D gene TRBD2, 5 bases. V was clipped by 2 bases and J by 0 bases, with 11 bases between them. The CDR3 covers 15 residues. Germline V CDR1 and CDR2: MDHEN, SYDVKM. Based on the CDR3 plus reference TRBV28 and TRBJ2-7, the full variable domain is DVKVTQSSRYLVKRTGEKVFLECVQDMDHENMFWYRQDPGLGLRLIYFSYDVKMKEKGDIPEGYSVSREKKERFSLILESASTNQTSMYLCASSLPAGNSYEQYFGPGTRLTVT.

The V gene is TRBV2, the J gene TRBJ1-4, with 12 bases aligning to TRBD1. V lost 5 bases to trimming and J lost 7 bases; unmatched junction nucleotides: 8. Germline CDR1 and CDR2: SNHLY and FYNNEI. This CDR3 is built from 16 residues. This chain's CDR3 is CASSPGTGGAGEKLFF. The CDR3 nucleotides read TGTGCCAGCAGTCCCGGGACAGGGGGCGCGGGTGAAAAACTGTTTTTT.

The V gene is TRBV28, the J gene TRBJ1-5; D may be TRBD1 (5 bases). V gave up 6 bases and J gave up 2 bases, with 8 bases separating them. Germline V gene data show CDR1 as MDHEN and CDR2 as SYDVKM. This CDR3 is built from 13 residues. The chain's CDR3 is CASSRARNQPQHF. The DNA for the CDR3 is TGTGCCAGCAGCAGGGCGCGCAATCAGCCCCAGCATTTT.

This sequence joins TRBV5-8 and TRBJ1-1; tentatively, D is TRBD1 (5 bases). The CDR3 loop spans 16 amino acids. V shed 0 bases and J shed 4 bases, with 16 bases lying between them. CDR1 is SGHTS and CDR2 is YDEGEE in the germline V gene. CDR3 sequence reads: CASSLDLGGWSTEAFF. In DNA, the CDR3 is TGTGCCAGCAGCTTGGATTTGGGGGGTTGGTCCACTGAAGCTTTCTTT.